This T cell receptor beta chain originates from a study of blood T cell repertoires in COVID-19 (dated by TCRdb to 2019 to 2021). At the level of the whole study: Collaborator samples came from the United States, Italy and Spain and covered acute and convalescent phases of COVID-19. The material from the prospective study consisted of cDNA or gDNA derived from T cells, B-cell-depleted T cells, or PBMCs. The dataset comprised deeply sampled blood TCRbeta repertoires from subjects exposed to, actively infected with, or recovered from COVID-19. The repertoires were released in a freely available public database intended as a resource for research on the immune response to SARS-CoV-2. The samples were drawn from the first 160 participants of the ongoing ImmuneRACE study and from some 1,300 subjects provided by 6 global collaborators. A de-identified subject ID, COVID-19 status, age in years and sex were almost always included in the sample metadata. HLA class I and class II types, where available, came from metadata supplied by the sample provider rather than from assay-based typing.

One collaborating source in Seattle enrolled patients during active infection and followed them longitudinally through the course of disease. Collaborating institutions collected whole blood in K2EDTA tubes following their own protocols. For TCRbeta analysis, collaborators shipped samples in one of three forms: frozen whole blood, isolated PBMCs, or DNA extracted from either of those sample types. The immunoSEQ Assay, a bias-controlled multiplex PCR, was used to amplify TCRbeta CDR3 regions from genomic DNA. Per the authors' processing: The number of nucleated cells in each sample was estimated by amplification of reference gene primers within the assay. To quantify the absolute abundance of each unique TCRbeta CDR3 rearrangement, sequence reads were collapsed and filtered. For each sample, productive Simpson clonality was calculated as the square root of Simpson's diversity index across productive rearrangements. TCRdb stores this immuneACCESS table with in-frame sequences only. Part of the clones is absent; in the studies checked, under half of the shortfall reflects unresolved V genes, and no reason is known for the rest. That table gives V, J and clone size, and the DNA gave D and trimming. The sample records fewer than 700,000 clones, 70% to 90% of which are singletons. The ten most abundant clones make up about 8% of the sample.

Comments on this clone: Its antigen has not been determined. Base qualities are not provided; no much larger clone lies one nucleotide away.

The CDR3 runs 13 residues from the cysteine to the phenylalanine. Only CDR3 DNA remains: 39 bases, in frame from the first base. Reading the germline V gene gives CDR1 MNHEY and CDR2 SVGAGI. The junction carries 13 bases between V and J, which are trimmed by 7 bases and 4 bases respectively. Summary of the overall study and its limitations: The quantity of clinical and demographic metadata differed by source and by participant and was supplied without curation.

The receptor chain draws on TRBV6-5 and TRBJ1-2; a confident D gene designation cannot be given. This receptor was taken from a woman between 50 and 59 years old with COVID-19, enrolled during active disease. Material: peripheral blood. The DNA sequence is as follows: TGTGCCAGCAACTTAAGGGCGGGCTATGGCTACACCTTC. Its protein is CASNLRAGYGYTF.